This is a list of T cell receptor beta chains from one sample in a study of blood T cell repertoires in COVID-19. TCRdb's copy holds only in-frame clones and misses some; the assay was immunoSEQ multiplex PCR. The sample gives over 100,000 clones, roughly four fifths of which show up once; more than 3% is in the top ten. Sequencing was performed on peripheral blood. The receptors here all came from a woman of 80 years or more with active or convalescent COVID-19. CDR3s include the opening cysteine and the closing phenylalanine or tryptophan. The order of the fields is V gene, J gene, CDR3 protein.

V: TRBV18; J: TRBJ2-7; CDR3: CASSSLAGGHYEQYF
V: TRBV18; J: TRBJ1-1; CDR3: CASSPRQDIPGEAFF
V: TRBV11-2; J: TRBJ2-1; CDR3: CASSLLGVGGPAINEQFF
V: TRBV28; J: TRBJ1-4; CDR3: CASWLEKLFF
V: TRBV15; J: TRBJ2-5; CDR3: CATSSPGQTRKETQYF
V: TRBV5-1; J: TRBJ1-1; CDR3: CASSLVPQGVANTEAFF
V: TRBV7-9; J: TRBJ1-1; CDR3: CASSLIGGGGTEAFF
V: TRBV14; J: TRBJ2-5; CDR3: CASRSPWGGETQYF
V: TRBV9; J: TRBJ2-7; CDR3: CASSVSRTGTKQYF
V: TRBV27; J: TRBJ2-7; CDR3: CASISTGGGEQYF
V: TRBV21-1; J: TRBJ2-7; CDR3: CASSARDRGAYEQYF
V: TRBV28; J: TRBJ1-2; CDR3: CASSFYPTAPPYGYTF
V: TRBV28; J: TRBJ1-2; CDR3: CASSLGQSSYGYTF
V: TRBV7-9; J: TRBJ1-1; CDR3: CASSLGGQVATEAFF
V: TRBV11-2; J: TRBJ1-1; CDR3: CASSLSGTEAFF
V: TRBV11-2; J: TRBJ2-1; CDR3: CASSSRTGEQFF
V: TRBV30; J: TRBJ1-4; CDR3: CAWSEGTLKKLFF
V: TRBV2; J: TRBJ1-4; CDR3: CASSDGGATNEKLFF
V: TRBV27; J: TRBJ2-1; CDR3: CASSLSRREGRNEQFF
V: TRBV6-1; J: TRBJ1-5; CDR3: CASSGSGTGGNQPQHF
V: TRBV28; J: TRBJ2-7; CDR3: CASSYRRGSYEQYF
V: TRBV10-3; J: TRBJ1-6; CDR3: CAISESRSGHSYNSPLHF
V: TRBV27; J: TRBJ1-3; CDR3: CASSLRGRAFSGNTIYF
V: TRBV5-6; J: TRBJ2-7; CDR3: CASSLAWTGSHF
V: TRBV2; J: TRBJ2-7; CDR3: CASMVRTYEQYF
V: TRBV18; J: TRBJ2-4; CDR3: CASSLSTSGLLGAKNIQYF
V: TRBV5-1; J: TRBJ1-4; CDR3: CASSFGQGNEKLFF
V: TRBV18; J: TRBJ1-4; CDR3: CASSRGPGQYNEKLFF
V: TRBV6-2/TRBV6-3; J: TRBJ1-2; CDR3: CASSMGTGTRNSYGYTF
V: TRBV7-2; J: TRBJ1-5; CDR3: CASSLLGQGGGQPQHF
V: TRBV29-1; J: TRBJ2-1; CDR3: CSVRLAGTYNEQFF
V: TRBV7-9; J: TRBJ1-5; CDR3: CASSLLSEPQHF
V: TRBV27; J: TRBJ1-2; CDR3: CASSLAGAYGYTF
V: TRBV2; J: TRBJ2-4; CDR3: CASISYTSKKNIQYF
V: TRBV28; J: TRBJ1-6; CDR3: CASSSSGIFAPSPLHF
V: TRBV18; J: TRBJ2-7; CDR3: CASSPGTGAREQYF
V: TRBV12-3/TRBV12-4; J: TRBJ1-1; CDR3: CASSSSTGKAFF
V: TRBV2; J: TRBJ1-4; CDR3: CASSYDRGGGEKLFF
V: TRBV7-9; J: TRBJ2-1; CDR3: CASSSGLAYEQFF
V: TRBV2; J: TRBJ2-7; CDR3: CATQGTYEQYF
V: TRBV5-1; J: TRBJ2-5; CDR3: CASSWTSSSRSIETQYF
V: TRBV11-2; J: TRBJ2-2; CDR3: CASIQGGANTGELFF
V: TRBV19; J: TRBJ1-5; CDR3: CASHTRTGVGNQPQHF
V: TRBV2; J: TRBJ1-2; CDR3: CASSDRGANYGYTF
V: TRBV27; J: TRBJ1-1; CDR3: CASSPRVGPGVNTEAFF
V: TRBV6-6; J: TRBJ1-1; CDR3: CASRPGQGDTEAFF
V: TRBV6-6; J: TRBJ2-7; CDR3: CASSFWTTNYEQYF
V: TRBV18; J: TRBJ1-1; CDR3: CASSLQGAAFF
V: TRBV24-1; J: TRBJ1-5; CDR3: CATSGRGPQPQHF
V: TRBV9; J: TRBJ2-7; CDR3: CASSVRDRVHEQYF
V: TRBV9; J: TRBJ2-1; CDR3: CASSVSGSSYNEQFF
V: TRBV4-1; J: TRBJ1-5; CDR3: CASSQVRQGIIKNQPQHF
V: TRBV10-3; J: TRBJ1-2; CDR3: CAIRGQVGYGYTF
V: TRBV6-6; J: TRBJ1-4; CDR3: CATGQGASSGNEKLFF
V: TRBV11-3; J: TRBJ2-7; CDR3: CASSLHSGASYEQYF